This TCR beta chain comes out of a study of shared clonotypes between healthy human individuals (dated by TCRdb to the early 2020s). Study-wide context: The cohort comprised a couple of women and three men aged 18 to 49 years. To estimate repertoire size and how much clonotype sharing occurs between individuals, the study deeply sequenced the blood TCR repertoires of roughly 5 healthy adults. Different laboratories and diverse techniques were used to prepare libraries and sequence TCR repertoires, to increase sequencing depth and limit assay-specific biases. Each donor's leukapheresis produced roughly between roughly 0.85 and 10 billion PBMCs. The paper as a whole reports these results and caveats: Sampling was limited to blood, and TCR repertoires in tissue likely differ from TCR repertoires in blood. The small number of donors limited the genetic and exposure-history diversity represented. Pairwise subsampling led to the expectation that sequencing depth would affect the degree of clonotype sharing among donors.

Of note for this clone: There is no known antigen for this receptor. No base quality values were provided; no much bigger clone lies one nucleotide off.

Germline trimming: 1 base from V, 4 bases from J; junction bases outside gene matches: 4. Sequences GTSNPN (CDR1) and SVGIG (CDR2) are obtained from the germline V gene (reference sequence). From its cysteine to its phenylalanine, the CDR3 spans 14 amino acids. Here the CDR3 DNA is all that survives: 42 bases in frame from base 1. Using the deep immunoSEQ assay, TCR CDR3 regions were amplified from genomic DNA by multiplex PCR. Extracted genomic DNA from each cell subset was distributed evenly across all wells of several immunoSEQ 96-well plates, and each plate was treated as a replicate. Each replicate PCR for unsorted PBMC received roughly 290 ng genomic DNA, equal to 25,000 to 35,000 T cell genomes. Ten immunoSEQ deep assay plates were used to sequence the unsorted PBMC genomic DNA. The purified libraries were quantified using a Qubit 3.0 fluorometer, sized with a Bioanalyzer 2100, and then quantified again using the KAPA Library Quantification kit. Each immunoSEQ 96-well plate was sequenced on its own single-read 150-cycle Illumina NextSeq 550 flow cell. The published analysis was carried out like this. Because the immunoSEQ output held only junctional sequences and lacked quality scores, the filtering could not match the filtering applied to full-length reads. Sequences were annotated with PyIR, a Python wrapper for IgBLAST v1.9, using IMGT germline references to assign V/J genes and CDR3. Reads were removed for weak V/J assignments (E-value above 1e-6), missing CDR3, stop codons, out-of-frame junctions, or ambiguous translated residues. V3J clonotypes were defined as sequences sharing the same inferred V gene, J gene, and CDR3 amino acid sequence. The percentage overlap between two repertoires was calculated by dividing the number of shared unique clonotypes by the size of the smaller repertoire. Three approaches were used to assess repertoire richness: RTK rarefaction, the Chao1 estimator, and Recon v2.1 estimates of unobserved clonotypes. TCRdb provides this immuneACCESS table in a form limited to in-frame rearrangements. Some clones are lacking; in checked studies, under half of them reflect an unresolved V gene, and why the rest are absent is not known. Clone size and the V and J calls come from that table; the DNA yielded D and trimming. The sample table shows about half a million clones, and around 80% are seen once. Together, the top ten hold less than 15% of the sample.

Healthy HIV-negative adults with no recently reported acute infections or vaccinations were included as donors. Only Caucasian adults living in Nashville, Tennessee, USA were represented among the donors. For unsorted samples, about 90 million PBMCs were counted and genomic DNA was extracted with the QIAamp DNA Blood Mini kit. After blood collection by leukapheresis, PBMCs were isolated using Ficoll-Histopaque density gradient centrifugation and then cryopreserved in the vapor phase of liquid nitrogen. The sequencing sample was made of PBMCs. The chain was built from TRBV30 and TRBJ1-2; 9 of the junction bases match TRBD1. The clonotype was recovered from a woman in her 40s in good health. Some clones in this sample may be carry-over from other donors' samples. The encoded CDR3 is CAWSAPGQGYGYTF. The DNA sequence is as follows: TGTGCCTGGAGTGCCCCGGGACAGGGCTATGGCTACACCTTC.